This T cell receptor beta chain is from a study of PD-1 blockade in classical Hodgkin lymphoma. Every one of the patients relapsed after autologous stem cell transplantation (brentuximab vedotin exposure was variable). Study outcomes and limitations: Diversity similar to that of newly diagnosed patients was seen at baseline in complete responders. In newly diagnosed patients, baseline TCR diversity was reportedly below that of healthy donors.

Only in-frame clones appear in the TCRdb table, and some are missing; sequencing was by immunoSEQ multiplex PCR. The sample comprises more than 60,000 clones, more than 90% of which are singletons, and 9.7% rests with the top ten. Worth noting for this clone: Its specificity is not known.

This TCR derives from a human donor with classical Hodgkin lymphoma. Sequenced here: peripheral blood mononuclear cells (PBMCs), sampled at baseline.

CDR3 coding DNA: TGTGCCAGCAGTGACTCGATTTTTCCGTATGGCTACACCTTC. Its translation is CASSDSIFPYGYTF. This chain uses TRBV6-4 with TRBJ1-2; D is unresolved. This CDR3 is built from 14 residues. Germline values: CDR1 MRHNA, CDR2 SNTAGT. Trimming took 0 bases from V and 5 from J, leaving 10 bases between them.